The 8 T cell receptor beta chains presented below share a single source sample, sequenced in a study of identifying expanded T cells in peripheral blood. Profiling relied on immunoSEQ multiplex PCR, and the TCRdb table lists in-frame clones only, not all of them. The sample has around 120,000 clones; about 86% are singletons. Sequenced input: blood. These receptors were taken from a person aged 18 to 70 in good health.

This chain joins TRBV25-1 and TRBJ1-2; D may be TRBD1 (5 bases). CDR3 length: 13 amino acids. Trimming removed 4 bases from V and 8 bases from J, with 14 bases in between. CDR1 and CDR2 (germline): MGHDK, SYGVNS. CDR3 nucleotides: TGTGCCAGCAGTGCCGTCCGGGAGGGGGGCTACACCTTC. As protein: CASSAVREGGYTF.

About this clone: Other nucleotide sequences in the sample specify the same CDR3. The chain uses TRBV28 and TRBJ2-3; D call uncertain. The CDR3 consists of 12 residues. Per germline, CDR1 MDHEN and CDR2 SYDVKM. The V end lost 4 bases, the J end lost 2 bases, and 4 bases lay between the germline ends. The CDR3 coding sequence is TGTGCCAGCAGTTCCAACACAGATACGCAGTATTTT. It encodes CASSSNTDTQYF.

The V gene is TRBV10-3, the J gene TRBJ2-1; D remains ambiguous. V dropped 8 bases and J dropped 9 bases, with 17 bases sitting between them. CDR3 length equals 13 residues. Germline V lookup: CDR1 ENHRY, CDR2 SYGVKD. The CDR3 reads CAILNLILGEQFF. The CDR3 nucleotides are TGTGCCATCCTCAACCTAATCCTAGGTGAGCAGTTCTTC.

This rearrangement joins TRBV4-1 to TRBJ2-3; D is unclear. CDR3 length: 11 amino acids. Per the germline V gene, CDR1 is MGHRA and CDR2 is YSYEKL. Trimming shortened V by 6 bases and J by 1 base, and 2 bases separated the two germline ends. CDR3 region: CASRGTDTQYF. CDR3 DNA: TGCGCCAGCAGGGGCACAGATACGCAGTATTTT.

Only one count was recorded for this clone. The chain couples TRBV6-1 to TRBJ1-2; D may be TRBD1 (6 bases). Germline assignment: CDR1 MNHNS and CDR2 SASEGT. The CDR3 is made up of 13 amino acids. The germline V and J ends were trimmed by 6 bases and 7 bases, with 15 bases remaining between them. CDR3: CASSSKGGFGYTF. As DNA, the CDR3 is TGTGCCAGCAGCTCAAAAGGGGGATTTGGCTACACCTTC.

This clone has only one observation. V is TRBV28 and J is TRBJ2-1; TRBD1 matches at 11 bases. The CDR3 is 16 residues long. With 5 bases clipped from V and 3 bases from J, the junction kept 6 bases outside the gene matches. Per germline, CDR1 MDHEN and CDR2 SYDVKM. This CDR3 is CASSLHGTGGYNEQFF. The CDR3 DNA reads as TGTGCCAGCAGTCTACACGGGACAGGGGGCTACAATGAGCAGTTCTTC.

The V gene is TRBV6-6, the J gene TRBJ1-5; maybe TRBD1 (6 bases). Trimming removed 0 bases at V and 2 bases at J, with 11 bases between. This CDR3 is 16 amino acids long. Germline-derived CDR1 and CDR2 are MNHNY and SVGAGI (reference sequence). The DNA for the CDR3 is TGTGCCAGCAGTTACTCGAAGGGGGGGGGCAATCAGCCCCAGCATTTT. Translating gives CASSYSKGGGNQPQHF.

V usage is TRBV6-6 and J usage is TRBJ1-3; D is ambiguous. V lost 3 bases to trimming and J lost 0 bases, with 9 bases between them. CDR1 is MNHNY and CDR2 is SVGAGI in the germline V gene (reference sequence). The CDR3 covers 15 residues. CDR3 loop: CASSYSQHSGNTIYF. The CDR3, as DNA: TGTGCCAGCAGTTATTCACAGCACTCTGGAAACACCATATATTTT.